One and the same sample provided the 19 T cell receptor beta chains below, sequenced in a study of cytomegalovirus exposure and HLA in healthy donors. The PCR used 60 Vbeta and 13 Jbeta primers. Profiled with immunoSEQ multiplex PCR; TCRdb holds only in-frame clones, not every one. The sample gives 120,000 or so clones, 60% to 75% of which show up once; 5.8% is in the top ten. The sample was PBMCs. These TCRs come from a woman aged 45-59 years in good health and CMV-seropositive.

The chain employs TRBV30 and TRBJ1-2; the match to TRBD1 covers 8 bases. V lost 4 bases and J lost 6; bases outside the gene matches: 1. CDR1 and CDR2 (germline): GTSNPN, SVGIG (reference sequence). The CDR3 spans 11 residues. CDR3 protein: CAWKTGDGYTF. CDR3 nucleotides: TGTGCCTGGAAGACAGGGGATGGCTACACCTTC.

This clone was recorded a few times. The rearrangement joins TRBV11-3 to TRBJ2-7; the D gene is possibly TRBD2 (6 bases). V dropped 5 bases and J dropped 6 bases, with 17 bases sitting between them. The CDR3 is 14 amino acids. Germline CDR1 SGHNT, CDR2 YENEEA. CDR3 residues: CASSVPRQGGEQYF. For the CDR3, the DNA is TGTGCCAGCAGCGTCCCCCGGCAGGGAGGCGAGCAGTACTTC.

CDR3 amino acids: CASSEAGAGNTIYF. The CDR3 DNA is TGCGCCAGCAGTGAGGCAGGGGCTGGAAACACCATATATTTT. The chain couples TRBV10-1 to TRBJ1-3; tentatively, D is TRBD1 (6 bases). Germline V gives CDR1 WNHNN, CDR2 SYGVQD (reference sequence). V dropped 2 bases and J dropped 2 bases, with 7 bases sitting between them. The CDR3 totals 14 residues.

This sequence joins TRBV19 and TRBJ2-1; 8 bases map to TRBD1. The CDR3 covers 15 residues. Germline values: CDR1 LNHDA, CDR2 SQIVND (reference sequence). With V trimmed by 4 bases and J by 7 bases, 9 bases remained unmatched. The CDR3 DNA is TGTGCCAGTAGTACCGGGACCAGGGGGCTAAATGAGCAGTTCTTC. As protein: CASSTGTRGLNEQFF.

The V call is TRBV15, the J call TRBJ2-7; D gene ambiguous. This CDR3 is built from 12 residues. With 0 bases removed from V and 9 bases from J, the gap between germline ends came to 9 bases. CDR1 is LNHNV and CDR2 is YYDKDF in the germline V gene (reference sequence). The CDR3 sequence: CATSRDRSAQYF. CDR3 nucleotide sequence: TGTGCCACCAGCAGAGATCGAAGCGCGCAGTACTTC.

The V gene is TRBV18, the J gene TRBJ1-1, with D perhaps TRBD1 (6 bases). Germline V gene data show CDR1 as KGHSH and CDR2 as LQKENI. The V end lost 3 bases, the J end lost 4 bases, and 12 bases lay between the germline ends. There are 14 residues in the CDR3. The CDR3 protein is CASSPGAGGTEAFF. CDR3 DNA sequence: TGTGCCAGCTCACCGGGGGCGGGCGGCACTGAAGCTTTCTTT.

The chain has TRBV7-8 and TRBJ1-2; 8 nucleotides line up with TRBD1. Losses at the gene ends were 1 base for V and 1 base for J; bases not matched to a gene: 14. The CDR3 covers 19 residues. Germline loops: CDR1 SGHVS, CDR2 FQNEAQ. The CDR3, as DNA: TGTGCCAGCAGCTTAGAAATGATTCCTGGACAGGGCCTTAACTATGGCTACACCTTC. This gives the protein CASSLEMIPGQGLNYGYTF.

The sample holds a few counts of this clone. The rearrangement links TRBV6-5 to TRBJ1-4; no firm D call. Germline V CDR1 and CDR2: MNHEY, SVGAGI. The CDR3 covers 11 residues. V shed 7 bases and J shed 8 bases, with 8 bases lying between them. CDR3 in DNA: TGTGCCAGCACCAGAAGAGAAAAACTGTTTTTT. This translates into CASTRREKLFF.

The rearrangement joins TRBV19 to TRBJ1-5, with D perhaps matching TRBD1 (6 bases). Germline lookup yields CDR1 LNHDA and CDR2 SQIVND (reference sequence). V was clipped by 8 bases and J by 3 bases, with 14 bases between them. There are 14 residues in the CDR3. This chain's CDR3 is CASVRGQHNQPQHF. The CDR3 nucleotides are TGTGCCAGTGTGCGTGGACAGCACAATCAGCCCCAGCATTTT.

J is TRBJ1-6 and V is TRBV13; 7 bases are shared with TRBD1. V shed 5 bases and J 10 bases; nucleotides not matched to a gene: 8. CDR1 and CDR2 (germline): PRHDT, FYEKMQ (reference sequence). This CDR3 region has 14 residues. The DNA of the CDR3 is TGTGCCAGCAGCCCAGGACAGGAGGCCTCACCCCTCCACTTT. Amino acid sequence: CASSPGQEASPLHF.

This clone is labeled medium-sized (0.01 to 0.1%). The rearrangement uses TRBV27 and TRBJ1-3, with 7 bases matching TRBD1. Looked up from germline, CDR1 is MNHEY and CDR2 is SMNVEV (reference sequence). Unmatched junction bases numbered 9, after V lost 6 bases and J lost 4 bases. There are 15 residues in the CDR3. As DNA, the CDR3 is TGTGCCAGCAGGGCTAAGGGGGCTGAGGGAAACACCATATATTTT. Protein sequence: CASRAKGAEGNTIYF.

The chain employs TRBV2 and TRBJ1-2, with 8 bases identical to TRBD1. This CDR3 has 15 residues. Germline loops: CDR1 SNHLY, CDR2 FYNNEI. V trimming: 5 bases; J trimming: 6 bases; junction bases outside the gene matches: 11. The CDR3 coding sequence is TGTGCCAGCAGTCTACTCCCAGGGGGCGCGGATGGCTACACCTTC. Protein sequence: CASSLLPGGADGYTF.

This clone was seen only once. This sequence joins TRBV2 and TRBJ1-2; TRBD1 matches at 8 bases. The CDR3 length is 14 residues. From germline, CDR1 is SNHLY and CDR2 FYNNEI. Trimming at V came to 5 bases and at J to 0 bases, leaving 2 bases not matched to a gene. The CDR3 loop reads CASSPTGANYGYTF. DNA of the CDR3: TGTGCCAGCAGTCCGACAGGGGCTAACTATGGCTACACCTTC.

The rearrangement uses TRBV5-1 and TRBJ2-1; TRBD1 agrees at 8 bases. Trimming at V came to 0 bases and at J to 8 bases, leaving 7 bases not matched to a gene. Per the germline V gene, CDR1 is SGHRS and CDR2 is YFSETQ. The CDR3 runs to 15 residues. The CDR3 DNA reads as TGCGCCAGCAGCTTGGTGTCAGGGGGCAACGATGAGCAGTTCTTC. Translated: CASSLVSGGNDEQFF.

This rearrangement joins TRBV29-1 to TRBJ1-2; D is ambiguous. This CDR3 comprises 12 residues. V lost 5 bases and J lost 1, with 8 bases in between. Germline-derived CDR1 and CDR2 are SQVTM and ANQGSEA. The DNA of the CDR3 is TGCAGCGTTCTATCGGGTAACTATGGCTACACCTTC. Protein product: CSVLSGNYGYTF.

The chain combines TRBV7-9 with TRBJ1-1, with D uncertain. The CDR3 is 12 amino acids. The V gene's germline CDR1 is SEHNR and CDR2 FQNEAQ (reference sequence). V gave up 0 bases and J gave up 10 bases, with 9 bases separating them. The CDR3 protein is CASSLAAAGAFF. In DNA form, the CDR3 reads TGTGCCAGCAGCTTAGCGGCGGCGGGAGCTTTCTTT.

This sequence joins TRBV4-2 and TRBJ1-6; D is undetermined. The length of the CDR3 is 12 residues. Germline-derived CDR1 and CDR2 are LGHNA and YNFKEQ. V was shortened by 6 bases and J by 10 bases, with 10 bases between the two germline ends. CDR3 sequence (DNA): TGTGCCAGCAGACGGGGTGGCTCACCCCTCCACTTT. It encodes CASRRGGSPLHF.

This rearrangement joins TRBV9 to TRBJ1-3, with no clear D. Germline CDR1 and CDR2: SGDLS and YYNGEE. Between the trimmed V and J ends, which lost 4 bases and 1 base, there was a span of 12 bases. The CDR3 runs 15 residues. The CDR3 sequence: CASSLDTVSGNTIYF. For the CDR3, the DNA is TGTGCCAGCAGCCTCGACACGGTTTCTGGAAACACCATATATTTT.

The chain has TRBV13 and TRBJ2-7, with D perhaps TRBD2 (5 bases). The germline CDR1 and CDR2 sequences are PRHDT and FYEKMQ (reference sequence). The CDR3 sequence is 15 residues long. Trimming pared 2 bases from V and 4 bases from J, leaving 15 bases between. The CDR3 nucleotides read TGTGCCAGCAGCTTAATCCGGGATGGCCCGTACGAGCAGTACTTC. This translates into CASSLIRDGPYEQYF.